The present T cell receptor beta chain was sequenced within a study of cytomegalovirus exposure and HLA in healthy donors. Overall study results and limits: Investigators reported more than 150 TCR beta chains as tied to cytomegalovirus. Among immune exposure information, only CMV serostatus was available.

In the PCR, 60 Vbeta and 13 Jbeta primers were used. Method: immunoSEQ multiplex PCR; TCRdb's copy keeps in-frame clones and lacks some. The sample holds tens of thousands of clones, approximately 72% seen once. As to this clone: The antigen remains unidentified.

The sample taken for sequencing was PBMCs. The sequence derives from a woman in her twenties or thirties in good health and CMV-seropositive.

The CDR3 spells CASTPVKGTDTQYF. The CDR3 nucleotides read TGCGCCAGCACGCCAGTAAAAGGCACAGATACGCAGTATTTT. The chain carries TRBV10-2 and TRBJ2-3; D uncertain. Germline V CDR1 and CDR2: WSHSY, SAAADI. The CDR3 is 14 residues long. V lost 7 bases, J lost 1 base, and 12 bases lay in between.